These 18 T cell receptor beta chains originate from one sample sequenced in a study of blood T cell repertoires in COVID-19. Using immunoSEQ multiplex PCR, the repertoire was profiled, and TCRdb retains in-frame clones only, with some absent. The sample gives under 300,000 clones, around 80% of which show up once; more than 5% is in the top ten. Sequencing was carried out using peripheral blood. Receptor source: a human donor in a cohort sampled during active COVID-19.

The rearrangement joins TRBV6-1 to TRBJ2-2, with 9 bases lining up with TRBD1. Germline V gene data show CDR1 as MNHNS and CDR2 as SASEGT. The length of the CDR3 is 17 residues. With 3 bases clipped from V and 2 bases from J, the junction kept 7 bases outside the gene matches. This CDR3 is CASSDRGQGRNTGELFF. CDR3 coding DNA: TGTGCCAGCAGTGACCGGGGACAGGGACGTAACACCGGGGAGCTGTTTTTT.

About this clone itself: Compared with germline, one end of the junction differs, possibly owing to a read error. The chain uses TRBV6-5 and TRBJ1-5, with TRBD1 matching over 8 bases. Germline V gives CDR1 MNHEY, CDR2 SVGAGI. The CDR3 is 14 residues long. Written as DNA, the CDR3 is TGTGCCAGCAGTAAACCAGGGGGCAATAAGCCCCAGCATTTT. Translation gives CASSKPGGNKPQHF.

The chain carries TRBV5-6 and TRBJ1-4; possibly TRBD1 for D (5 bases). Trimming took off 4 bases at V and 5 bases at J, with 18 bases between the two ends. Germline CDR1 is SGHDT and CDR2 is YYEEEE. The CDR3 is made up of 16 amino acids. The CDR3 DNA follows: TGTGCCAGCAGCCGGAGAGGAGGGGCCGACAATGAAAAACTGTTTTTT. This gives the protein CASSRRGGADNEKLFF.

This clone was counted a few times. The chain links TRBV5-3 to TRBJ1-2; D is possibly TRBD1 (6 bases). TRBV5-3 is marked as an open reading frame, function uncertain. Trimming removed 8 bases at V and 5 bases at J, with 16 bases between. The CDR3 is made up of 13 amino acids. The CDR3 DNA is TGTGCCAGGGGGGAACCAGGGACATATGGCTACACCTTC. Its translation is CARGEPGTYGYTF.

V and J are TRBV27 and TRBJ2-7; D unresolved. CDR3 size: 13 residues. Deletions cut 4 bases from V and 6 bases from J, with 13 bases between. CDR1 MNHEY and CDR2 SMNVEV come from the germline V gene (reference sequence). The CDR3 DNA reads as TGTGCCAGCAGTTCCACTCCCTCTGCCGAGCAGTACTTC. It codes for CASSSTPSAEQYF.

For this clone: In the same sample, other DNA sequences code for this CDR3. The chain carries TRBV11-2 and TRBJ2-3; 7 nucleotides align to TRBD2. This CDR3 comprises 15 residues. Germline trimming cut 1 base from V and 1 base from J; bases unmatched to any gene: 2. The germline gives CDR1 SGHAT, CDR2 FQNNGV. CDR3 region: CASSLGGGGTDTQYF. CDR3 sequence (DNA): TGTGCCAGCAGCTTAGGTGGGGGGGGCACAGATACGCAGTATTTT. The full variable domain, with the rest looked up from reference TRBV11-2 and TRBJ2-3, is EAGVAQSPRYKIIEKRQSVAFWCNPISGHATLYWYQQILGQGPKLLIQFQNNGVVDDSQLPKDRFSAERLKGVDSTLKIQPAKLEDSAVYLCASSLGGGGTDTQYFGPGTRLTVL.

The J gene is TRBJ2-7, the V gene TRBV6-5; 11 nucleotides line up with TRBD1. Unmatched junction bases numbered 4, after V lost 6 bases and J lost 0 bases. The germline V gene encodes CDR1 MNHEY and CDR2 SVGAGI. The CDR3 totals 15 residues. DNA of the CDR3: TGTGCCAGCAGCTCCGGGACAGGGGGCTCCTACGAGCAGTACTTC. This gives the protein CASSSGTGGSYEQYF.

CDR3 sequence reads: CASSLATQAGGLGDTQYF. As DNA, the CDR3 is TGTGCCAGCAGCTTAGCGACGCAAGCGGGAGGGTTAGGAGATACGCAGTATTTT. The V gene is TRBV7-2, the J gene TRBJ2-3, with 10 bases identical to TRBD2. Germline V CDR1 and CDR2: SGHTA, FQGNSA. CDR3 length equals 18 residues. Trimming cost V 0 bases and J 5 bases; bases outside gene matches: 11.

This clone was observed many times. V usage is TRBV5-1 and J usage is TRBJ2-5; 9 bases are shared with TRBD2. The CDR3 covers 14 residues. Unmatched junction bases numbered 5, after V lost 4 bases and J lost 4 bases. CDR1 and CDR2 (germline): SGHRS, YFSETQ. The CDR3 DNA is TGCGCCAGCAGCGCAGGACTAGCGCCAGAGACCCAGTACTTC. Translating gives CASSAGLAPETQYF.

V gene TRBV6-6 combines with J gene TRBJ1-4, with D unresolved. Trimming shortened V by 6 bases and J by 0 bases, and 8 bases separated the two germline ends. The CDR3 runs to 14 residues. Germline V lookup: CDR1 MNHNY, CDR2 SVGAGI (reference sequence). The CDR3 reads CASSPRATNEKLFF. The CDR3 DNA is TGTGCCAGCAGCCCCCGTGCAACTAATGAAAAACTGTTTTTT.

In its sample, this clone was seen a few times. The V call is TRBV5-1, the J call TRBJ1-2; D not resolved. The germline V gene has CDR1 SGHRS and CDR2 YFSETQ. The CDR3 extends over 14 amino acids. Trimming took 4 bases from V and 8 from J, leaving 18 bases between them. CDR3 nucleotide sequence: TGCGCCAGCAGCCCCGAGCCTTACGAGTCGGGCTACACCTTC. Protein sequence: CASSPEPYESGYTF.

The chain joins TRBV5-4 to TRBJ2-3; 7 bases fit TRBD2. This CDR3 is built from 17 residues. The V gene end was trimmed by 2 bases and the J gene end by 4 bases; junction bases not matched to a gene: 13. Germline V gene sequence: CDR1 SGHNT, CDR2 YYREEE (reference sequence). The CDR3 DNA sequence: TGTGCCAGCAGCTTCGGGGGGAGCGGGCGTCGCTCAGATACGCAGTATTTT. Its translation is CASSFGGSGRRSDTQYF.

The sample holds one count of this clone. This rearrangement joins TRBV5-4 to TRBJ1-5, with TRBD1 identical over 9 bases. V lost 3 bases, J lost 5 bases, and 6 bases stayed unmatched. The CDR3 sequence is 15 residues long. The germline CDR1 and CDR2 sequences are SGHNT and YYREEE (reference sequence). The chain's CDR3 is CASSSGTGRDQPQHF. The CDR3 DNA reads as TGTGCCAGCAGCTCCGGGACAGGGCGCGATCAGCCCCAGCATTTT.

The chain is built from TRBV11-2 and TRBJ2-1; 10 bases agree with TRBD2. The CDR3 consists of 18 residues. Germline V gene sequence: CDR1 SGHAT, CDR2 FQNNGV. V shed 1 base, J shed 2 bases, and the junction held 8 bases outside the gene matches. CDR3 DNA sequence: TGTGCCAGCAGCTTAGGAGGGCGACTAGCGGGTCCCTACAATGAGCAGTTCTTC. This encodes CASSLGGRLAGPYNEQFF.

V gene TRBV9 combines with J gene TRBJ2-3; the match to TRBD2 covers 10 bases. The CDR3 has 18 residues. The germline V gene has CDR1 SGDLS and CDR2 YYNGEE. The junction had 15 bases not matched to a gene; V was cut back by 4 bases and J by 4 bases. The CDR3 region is CASSPRLAGYYGADTQYF. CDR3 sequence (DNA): TGTGCCAGCAGCCCACGACTAGCGGGTTACTATGGAGCAGATACGCAGTATTTT. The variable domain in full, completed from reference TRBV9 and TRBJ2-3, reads DSGVTQTPKHLITATGQRVTLRCSPRSGDLSVYWYQQSLDQGLQFLIQYYNGEERAKGNILERFSAQQFPDLHSELNLSSLELGDSALYFCASSPRLAGYYGADTQYFGPGTRLTVL.

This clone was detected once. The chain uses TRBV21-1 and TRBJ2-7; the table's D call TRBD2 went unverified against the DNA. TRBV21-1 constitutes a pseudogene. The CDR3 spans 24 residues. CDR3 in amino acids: CASSSQGGARRTSGTLGGFHEQYF. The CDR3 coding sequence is TGTGCCAGCAGCAGCCAAGGGGGGGCGAGAAGGACTAGCGGGACTTTAGGAGGTTTTCACGAGCAGTACTTC.

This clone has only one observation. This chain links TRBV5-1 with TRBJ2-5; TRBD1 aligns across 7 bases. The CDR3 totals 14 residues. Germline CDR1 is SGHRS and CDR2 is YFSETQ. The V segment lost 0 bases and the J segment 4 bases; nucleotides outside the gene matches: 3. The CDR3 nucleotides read TGCGCCAGCAGCTTGGCGACAGGGACAGAGACCCAGTACTTC. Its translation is CASSLATGTETQYF. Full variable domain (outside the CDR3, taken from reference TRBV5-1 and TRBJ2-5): KAGVTQTPRYLIKTRGQQVTLSCSPISGHRSVSWYQQTPGQGLQFLFEYFSETQRNKGNFPGRFSGRQFSNSRSEMNVSTLELGDSALYLCASSLATGTETQYFGPGTRLLVL.

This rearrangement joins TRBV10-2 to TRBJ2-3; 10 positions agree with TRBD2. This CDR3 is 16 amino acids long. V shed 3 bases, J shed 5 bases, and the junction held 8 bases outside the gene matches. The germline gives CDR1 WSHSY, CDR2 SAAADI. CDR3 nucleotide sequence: TGCGCCAGCAGTGATCAGGTAGCGGGAGGTCTAGATACGCAGTATTTT. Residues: CASSDQVAGGLDTQYF.